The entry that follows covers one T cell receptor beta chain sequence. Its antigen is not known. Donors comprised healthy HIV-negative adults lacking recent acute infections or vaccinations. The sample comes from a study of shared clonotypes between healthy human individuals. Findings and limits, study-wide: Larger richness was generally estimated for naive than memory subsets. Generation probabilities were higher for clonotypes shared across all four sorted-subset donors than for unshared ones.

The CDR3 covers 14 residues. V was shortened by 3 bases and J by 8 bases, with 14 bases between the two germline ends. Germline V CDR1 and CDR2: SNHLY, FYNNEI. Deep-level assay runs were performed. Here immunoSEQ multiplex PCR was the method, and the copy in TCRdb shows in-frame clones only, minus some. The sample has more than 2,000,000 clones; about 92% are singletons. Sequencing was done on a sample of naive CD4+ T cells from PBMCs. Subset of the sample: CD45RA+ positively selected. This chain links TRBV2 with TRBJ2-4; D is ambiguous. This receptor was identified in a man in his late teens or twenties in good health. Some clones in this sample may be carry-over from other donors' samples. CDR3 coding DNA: TGTGCCAGCAGTGACGATAGGGTCTATGACATTCAGTACTTC. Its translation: CASSDDRVYDIQYF. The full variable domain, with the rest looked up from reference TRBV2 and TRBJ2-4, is EPEVTQTPSHQVTQMGQEVILRCVPISNHLYFYWYRQILGQKVEFLVSFYNNEISEKSEIFDDQFSVERPDGSNFTLKIRSTKLEDSAMYFCASSDDRVYDIQYFGAGTRLSVL.